The present T cell receptor beta chain was sequenced within a study of technical replicates of blood from a handful of donors. Method: immunoSEQ multiplex PCR; TCRdb's copy keeps in-frame clones and lacks some. Here the sample spans fewer than 100,000 clones, 95% to 97% being singletons. V dropped 4 bases and J dropped 10 bases, with 10 bases sitting between them. There are 11 residues in the CDR3. Per germline, CDR1 SGHNT and CDR2 YENEEA. This clone was observed a few times. The receptor comes from a human donor in good health. Sequencing was performed on T cells isolated from PBMCs. The chain is built from TRBV11-3 and TRBJ1-2; weak D call: TRBD1 (6 bases). The CDR3 loop is CASSSQGTYTF. As DNA, the CDR3 is TGTGCCAGCAGCTCACAGGGAACCTACACCTTC.